The clone carrying this TCR beta chain was found a few times. The data were produced by immunoSEQ multiplex PCR, yet TCRdb's version contains in-frame clones alone and is incomplete. Found here are approximately 140,000 clones, around 94% of them singletons; the top ten hold about an eighth. This entry is derived from a study of control samples from healthy donors and cancer patients. The TCR sequence derives from a man between 35 and 55 years old in good health. Sequenced material: blood.

CDR3 loop: CASSSRQGGLNSPLHF. DNA of the CDR3: TGTGCCAGTAGTTCGAGACAGGGTGGCCTTAATTCACCCCTCCACTTT. The chain joins TRBV19 to TRBJ1-6; TRBD1 aligns across 7 bases. Trimming took 5 bases from V and 6 from J; bases not matched to a gene: 10. Looked up from germline, CDR1 is LNHDA and CDR2 is SQIVND (reference sequence). This CDR3 contains 16 residues.